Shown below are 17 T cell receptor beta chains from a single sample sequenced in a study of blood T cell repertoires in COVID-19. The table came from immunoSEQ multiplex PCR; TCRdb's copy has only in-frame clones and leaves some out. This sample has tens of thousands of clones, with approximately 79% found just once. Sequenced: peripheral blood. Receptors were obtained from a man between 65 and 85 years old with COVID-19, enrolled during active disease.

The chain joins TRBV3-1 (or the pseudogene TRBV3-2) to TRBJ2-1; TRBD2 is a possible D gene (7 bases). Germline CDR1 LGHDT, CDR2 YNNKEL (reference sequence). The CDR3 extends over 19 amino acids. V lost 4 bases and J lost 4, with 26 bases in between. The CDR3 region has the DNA TGTGCCAGCAGCCGGAGGGGGGGCGGGAGCCCCTTTCAATACAATGAGCAGTTCTTC. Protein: CASSRRGGGSPFQYNEQFF.

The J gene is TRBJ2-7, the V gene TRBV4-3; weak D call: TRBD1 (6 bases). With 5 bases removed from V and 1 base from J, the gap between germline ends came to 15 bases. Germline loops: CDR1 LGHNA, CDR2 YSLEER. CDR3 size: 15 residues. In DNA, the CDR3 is TGCGCCAGCAGCACCCACAGGGATGGATCCTACGAGCAGTACTTC. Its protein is CASSTHRDGSYEQYF.

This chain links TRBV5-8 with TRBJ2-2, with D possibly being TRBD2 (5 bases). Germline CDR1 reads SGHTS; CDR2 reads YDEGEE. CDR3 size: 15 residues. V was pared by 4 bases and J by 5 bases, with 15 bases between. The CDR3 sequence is CASSPVQRLTGELFF. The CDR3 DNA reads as TGTGCCAGCAGCCCCGTACAGCGGTTGACCGGGGAGCTGTTTTTT.

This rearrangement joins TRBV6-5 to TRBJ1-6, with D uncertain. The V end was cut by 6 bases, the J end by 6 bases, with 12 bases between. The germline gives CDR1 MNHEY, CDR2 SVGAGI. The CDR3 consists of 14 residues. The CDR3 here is CASSSNWFNSPLHF. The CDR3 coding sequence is TGTGCCAGCAGCTCTAACTGGTTTAATTCACCCCTCCACTTT.

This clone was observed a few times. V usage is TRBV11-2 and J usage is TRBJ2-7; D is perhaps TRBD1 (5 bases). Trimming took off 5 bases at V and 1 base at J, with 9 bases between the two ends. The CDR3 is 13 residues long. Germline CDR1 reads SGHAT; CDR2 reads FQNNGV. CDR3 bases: TGTGCCAGCAGCCCACGACAGTCCTACGAGCAGTACTTC. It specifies CASSPRQSYEQYF.

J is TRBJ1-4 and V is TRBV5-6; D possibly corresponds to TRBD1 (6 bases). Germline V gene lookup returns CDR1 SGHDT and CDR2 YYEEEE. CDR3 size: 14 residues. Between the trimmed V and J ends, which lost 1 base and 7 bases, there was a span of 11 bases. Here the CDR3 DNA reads TGTGCCAGCAGCTTGACAGGGCAAAGTGAAAAACTGTTTTTT. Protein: CASSLTGQSEKLFF.

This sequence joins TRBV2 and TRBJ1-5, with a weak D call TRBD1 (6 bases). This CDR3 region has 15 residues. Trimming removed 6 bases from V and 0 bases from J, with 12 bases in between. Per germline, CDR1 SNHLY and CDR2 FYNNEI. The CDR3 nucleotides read TGTGCCAGCAGAGAGGACAGATATAGCAATCAGCCCCAGCATTTT. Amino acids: CASREDRYSNQPQHF.

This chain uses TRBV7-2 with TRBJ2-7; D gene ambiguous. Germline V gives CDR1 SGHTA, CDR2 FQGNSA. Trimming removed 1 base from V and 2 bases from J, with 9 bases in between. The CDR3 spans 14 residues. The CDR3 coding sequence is TGTGCCAGCAGCTTAGGGCCCCCCACCTACGAGCAGTACTTC. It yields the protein CASSLGPPTYEQYF.

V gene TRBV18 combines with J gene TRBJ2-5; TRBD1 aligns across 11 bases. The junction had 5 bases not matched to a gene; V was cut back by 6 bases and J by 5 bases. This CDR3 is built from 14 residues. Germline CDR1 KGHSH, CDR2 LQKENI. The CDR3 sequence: CASSVGQGGETQYF. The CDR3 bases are TGTGCCAGCTCTGTGGGACAGGGGGGCGAGACCCAGTACTTC. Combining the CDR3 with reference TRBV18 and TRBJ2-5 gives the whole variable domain NAGVMQNPRHLVRRRGQEARLRCSPMKGHSHVYWYRQLPEEGLKFMVYLQKENIIDESGMPKERFSAEFPKEGPSILRIQQVVRGDSAAYFCASSVGQGGETQYFGPGTRLLVL.

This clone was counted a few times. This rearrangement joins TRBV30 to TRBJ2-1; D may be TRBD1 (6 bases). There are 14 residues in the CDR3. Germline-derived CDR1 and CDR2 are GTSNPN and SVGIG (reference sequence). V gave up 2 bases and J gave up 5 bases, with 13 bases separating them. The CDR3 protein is CAWSPDRSHNEQFF. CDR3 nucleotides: TGTGCCTGGAGTCCCGACAGGAGCCACAATGAGCAGTTCTTC.

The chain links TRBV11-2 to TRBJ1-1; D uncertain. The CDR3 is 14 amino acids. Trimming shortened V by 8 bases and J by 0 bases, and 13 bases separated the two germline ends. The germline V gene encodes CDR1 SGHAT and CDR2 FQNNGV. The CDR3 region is CASGRGLMNTEAFF. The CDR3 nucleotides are TGTGCCAGCGGTAGAGGGCTAATGAACACTGAAGCTTTCTTT.

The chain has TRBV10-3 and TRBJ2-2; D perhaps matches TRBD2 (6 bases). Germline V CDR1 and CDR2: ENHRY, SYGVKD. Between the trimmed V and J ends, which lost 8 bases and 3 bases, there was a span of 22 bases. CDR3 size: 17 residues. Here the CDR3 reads CAIGSRPGLEDTGELFF. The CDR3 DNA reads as TGTGCCATCGGAAGCCGACCGGGACTGGAAGACACCGGGGAGCTGTTTTTT.

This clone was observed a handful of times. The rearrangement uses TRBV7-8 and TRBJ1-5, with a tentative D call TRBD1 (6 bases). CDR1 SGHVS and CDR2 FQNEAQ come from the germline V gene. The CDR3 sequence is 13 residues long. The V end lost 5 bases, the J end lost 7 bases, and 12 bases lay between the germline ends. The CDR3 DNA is TGTGCCAGCAGCCAACAGGGTGAACAGCCCCAGCATTTT. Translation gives CASSQQGEQPQHF.

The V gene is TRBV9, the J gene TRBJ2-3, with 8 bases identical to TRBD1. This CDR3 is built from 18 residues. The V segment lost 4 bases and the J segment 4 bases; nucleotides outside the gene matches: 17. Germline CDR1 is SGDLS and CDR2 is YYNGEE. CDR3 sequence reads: CASSPEGGGQGGSDTQYF. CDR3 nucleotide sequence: TGTGCCAGCAGCCCCGAAGGGGGAGGACAGGGTGGATCAGATACGCAGTATTTT.

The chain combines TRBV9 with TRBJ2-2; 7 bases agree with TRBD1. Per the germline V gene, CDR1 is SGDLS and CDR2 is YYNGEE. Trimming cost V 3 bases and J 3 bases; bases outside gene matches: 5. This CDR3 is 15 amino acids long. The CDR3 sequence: CASSARDRDTGELFF. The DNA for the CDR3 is TGTGCCAGCAGCGCCCGAGACAGGGACACCGGGGAGCTGTTTTTT.

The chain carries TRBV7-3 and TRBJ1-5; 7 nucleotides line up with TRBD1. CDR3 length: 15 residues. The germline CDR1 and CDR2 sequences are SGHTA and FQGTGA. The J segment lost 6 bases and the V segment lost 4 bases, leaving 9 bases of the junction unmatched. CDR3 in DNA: TGTGCCAGCAGCTCCGACCGACAGGGAGGTCAGCCCCAGCATTTT. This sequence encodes CASSSDRQGGQPQHF.

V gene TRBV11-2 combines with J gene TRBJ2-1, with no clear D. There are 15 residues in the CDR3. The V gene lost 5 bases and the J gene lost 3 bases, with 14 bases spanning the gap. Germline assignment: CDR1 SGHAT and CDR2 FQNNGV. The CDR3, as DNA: TGTGCCAGCAGCGTTCTACGAGGTATCTACAATGAGCAGTTCTTC. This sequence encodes CASSVLRGIYNEQFF.